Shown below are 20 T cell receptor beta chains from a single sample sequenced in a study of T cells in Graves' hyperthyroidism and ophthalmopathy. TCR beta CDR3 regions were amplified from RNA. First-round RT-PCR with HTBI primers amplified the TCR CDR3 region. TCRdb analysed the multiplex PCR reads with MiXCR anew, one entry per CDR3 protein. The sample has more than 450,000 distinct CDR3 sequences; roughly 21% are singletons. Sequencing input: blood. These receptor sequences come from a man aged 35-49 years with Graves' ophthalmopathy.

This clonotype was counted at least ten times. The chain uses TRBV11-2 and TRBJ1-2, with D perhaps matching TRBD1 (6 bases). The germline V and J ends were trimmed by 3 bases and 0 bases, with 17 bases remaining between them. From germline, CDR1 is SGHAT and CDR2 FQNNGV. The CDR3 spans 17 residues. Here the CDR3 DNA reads TGTGCCAGCAGCTTTTCTACCGACAGGAAAGCTAACTATGGCTACACCTTC. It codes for CASSFSTDRKANYGYTF.

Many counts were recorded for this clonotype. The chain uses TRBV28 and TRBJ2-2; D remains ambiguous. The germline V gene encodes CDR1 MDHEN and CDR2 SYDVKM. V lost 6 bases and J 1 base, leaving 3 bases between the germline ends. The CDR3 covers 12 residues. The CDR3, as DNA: TGTGCCAGCAGAAAGAACACCGGGGAGCTGTTTTTT. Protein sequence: CASRKNTGELFF.

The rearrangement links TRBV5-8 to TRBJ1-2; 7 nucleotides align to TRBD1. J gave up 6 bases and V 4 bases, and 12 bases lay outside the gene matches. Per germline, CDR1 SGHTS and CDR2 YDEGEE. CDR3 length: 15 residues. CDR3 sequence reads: CASSHRDRGIHGYTF. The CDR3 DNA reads TGTGCCAGCAGCCACCGGGACAGAGGGATCCATGGCTACACCTTC.

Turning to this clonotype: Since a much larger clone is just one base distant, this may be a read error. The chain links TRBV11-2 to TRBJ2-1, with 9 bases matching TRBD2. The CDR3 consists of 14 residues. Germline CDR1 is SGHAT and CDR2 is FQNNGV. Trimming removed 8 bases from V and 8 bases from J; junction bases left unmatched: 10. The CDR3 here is CASGLAGQVDEQFF. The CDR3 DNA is TGTGCCAGCGGCCTAGCGGGGCAGGTGGATGAGCAGTTCTTC.

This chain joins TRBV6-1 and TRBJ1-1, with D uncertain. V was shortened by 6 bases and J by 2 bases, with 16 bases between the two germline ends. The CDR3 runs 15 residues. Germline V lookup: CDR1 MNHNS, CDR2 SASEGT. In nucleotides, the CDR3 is TGTGCCAGCAGACATTGGTCGCGAAGCAACACTGAAGCTTTCTTT. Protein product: CASRHWSRSNTEAFF.

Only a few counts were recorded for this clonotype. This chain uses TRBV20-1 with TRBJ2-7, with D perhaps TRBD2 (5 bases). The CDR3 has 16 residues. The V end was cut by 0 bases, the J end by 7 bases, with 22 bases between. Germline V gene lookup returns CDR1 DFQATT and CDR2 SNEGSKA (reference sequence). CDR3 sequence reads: CSARDQTLTSYLEQYF. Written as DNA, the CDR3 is TGCAGTGCTAGAGATCAAACTCTTACTAGTTACCTAGAGCAGTACTTC.

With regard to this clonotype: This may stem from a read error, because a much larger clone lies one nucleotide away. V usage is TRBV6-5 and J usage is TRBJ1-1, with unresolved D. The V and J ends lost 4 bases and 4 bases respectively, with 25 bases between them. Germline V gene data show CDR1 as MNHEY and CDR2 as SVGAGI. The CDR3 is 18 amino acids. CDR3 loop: CASSSSFRDQTVGTEAFF. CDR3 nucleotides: TGTGCCAGCAGTTCCTCCTTTCGTGATCAGACTGTGGGCACTGAAGCTTTCTTT.

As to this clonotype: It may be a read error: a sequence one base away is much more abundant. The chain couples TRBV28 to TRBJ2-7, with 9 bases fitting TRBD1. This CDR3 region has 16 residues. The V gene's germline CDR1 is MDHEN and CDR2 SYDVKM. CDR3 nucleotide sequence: TGTGGCAGCACCCAAGGATTGGAACAGGGGGCCGGCGAGCAGTACTTC. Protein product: CGSTQGLEQGAGEQYF.

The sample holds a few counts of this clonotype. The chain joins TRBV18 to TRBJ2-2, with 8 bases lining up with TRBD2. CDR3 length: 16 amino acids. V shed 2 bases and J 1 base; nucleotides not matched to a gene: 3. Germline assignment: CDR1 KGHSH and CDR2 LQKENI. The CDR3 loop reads CASSPTLAGNTGELFF. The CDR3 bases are TGTGCCAGCTCACCAACGCTAGCGGGGAACACCGGGGAGCTGTTTTTT.

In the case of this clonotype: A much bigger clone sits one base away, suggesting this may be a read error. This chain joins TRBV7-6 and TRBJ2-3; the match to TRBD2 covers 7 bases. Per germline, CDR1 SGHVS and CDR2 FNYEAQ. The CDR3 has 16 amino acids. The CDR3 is CASSPEAGPPTDTRYF. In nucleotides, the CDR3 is TGTGCCAGCAGCCCAGAAGCGGGGCCCCCCACAGATACGCGGTATTTT.

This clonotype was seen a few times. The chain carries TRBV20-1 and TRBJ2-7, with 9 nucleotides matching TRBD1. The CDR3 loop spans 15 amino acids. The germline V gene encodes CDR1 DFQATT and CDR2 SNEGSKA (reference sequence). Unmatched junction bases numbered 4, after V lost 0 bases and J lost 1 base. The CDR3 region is CSARDLGTGSYEQYF. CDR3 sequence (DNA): TGCAGTGCTAGAGATCTCGGGACAGGGTCCTACGAGCAGTACTTC.

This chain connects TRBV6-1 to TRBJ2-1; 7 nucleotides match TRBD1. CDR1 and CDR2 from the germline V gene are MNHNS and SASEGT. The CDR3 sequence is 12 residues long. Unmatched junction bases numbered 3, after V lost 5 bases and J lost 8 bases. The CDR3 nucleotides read TGTGCCAGCAGTTTTACAGGGGATGAGCAGTTCTTC. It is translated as CASSFTGDEQFF.

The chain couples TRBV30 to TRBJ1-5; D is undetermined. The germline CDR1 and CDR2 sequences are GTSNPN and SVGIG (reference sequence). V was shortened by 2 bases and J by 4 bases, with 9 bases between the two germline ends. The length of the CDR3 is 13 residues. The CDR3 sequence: CAWSSALNQPQHF. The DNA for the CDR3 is TGTGCCTGGAGTAGCGCATTAAATCAGCCCCAGCATTTT.

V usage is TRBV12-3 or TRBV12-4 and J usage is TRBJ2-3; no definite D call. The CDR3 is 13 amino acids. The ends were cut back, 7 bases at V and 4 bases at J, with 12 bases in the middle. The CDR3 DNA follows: TGTGCCAGCACCATTCCCCACGCAGATACGCAGTATTTT. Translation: CASTIPHADTQYF.

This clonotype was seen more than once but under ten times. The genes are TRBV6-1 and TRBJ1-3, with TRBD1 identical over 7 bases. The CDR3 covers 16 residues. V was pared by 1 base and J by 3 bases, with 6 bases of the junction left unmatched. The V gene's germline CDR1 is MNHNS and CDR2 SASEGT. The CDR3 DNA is TGTGCCAGCAGTGAAGGAGCAGGGGGATATGGAAACACCATATATTTT. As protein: CASSEGAGGYGNTIYF.

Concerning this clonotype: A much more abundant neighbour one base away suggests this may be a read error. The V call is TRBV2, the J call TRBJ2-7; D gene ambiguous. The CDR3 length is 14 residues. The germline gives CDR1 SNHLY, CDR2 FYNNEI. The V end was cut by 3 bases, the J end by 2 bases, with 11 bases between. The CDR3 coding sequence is TGTGCCAGCAGTGAGGTGGGCGAAGCCTACGAGCAGTACTTC. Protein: CASSEVGEAYEQYF.

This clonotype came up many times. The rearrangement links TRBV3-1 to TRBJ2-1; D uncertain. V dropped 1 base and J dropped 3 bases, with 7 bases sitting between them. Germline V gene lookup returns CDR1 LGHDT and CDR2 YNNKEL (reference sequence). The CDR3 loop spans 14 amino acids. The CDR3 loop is CASSQVLGYNEQFF. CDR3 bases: TGTGCCAGCAGCCAAGTCTTGGGCTACAATGAGCAGTTCTTC.

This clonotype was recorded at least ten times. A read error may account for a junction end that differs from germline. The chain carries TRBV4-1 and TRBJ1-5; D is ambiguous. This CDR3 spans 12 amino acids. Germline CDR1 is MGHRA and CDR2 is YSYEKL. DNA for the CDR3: TGTGCCAGCAGCCAAGAAGGGCAGCCCCAGCATTTT. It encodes CASSQEGQPQHF.

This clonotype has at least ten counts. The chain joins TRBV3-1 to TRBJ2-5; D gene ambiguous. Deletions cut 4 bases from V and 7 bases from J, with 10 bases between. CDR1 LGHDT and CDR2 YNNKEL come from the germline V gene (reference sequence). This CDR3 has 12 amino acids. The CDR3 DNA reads TGTGCCAGCAGCCGAGAAAGGTGGACCCAGTACTTC. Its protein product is CASSRERWTQYF.

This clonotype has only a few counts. The CDR3 bases are TGTGCCTGGAGTGTTGGGCAGGCGTCGGGCTATGGCTACACCTTC. This gives the protein CAWSVGQASGYGYTF. V is TRBV30 and J is TRBJ1-2; D is unclear. Per germline, CDR1 GTSNPN and CDR2 SVGIG (reference sequence). V was trimmed by 0 bases and J by 4 bases, leaving 15 bases between them. The CDR3 has 15 amino acids.